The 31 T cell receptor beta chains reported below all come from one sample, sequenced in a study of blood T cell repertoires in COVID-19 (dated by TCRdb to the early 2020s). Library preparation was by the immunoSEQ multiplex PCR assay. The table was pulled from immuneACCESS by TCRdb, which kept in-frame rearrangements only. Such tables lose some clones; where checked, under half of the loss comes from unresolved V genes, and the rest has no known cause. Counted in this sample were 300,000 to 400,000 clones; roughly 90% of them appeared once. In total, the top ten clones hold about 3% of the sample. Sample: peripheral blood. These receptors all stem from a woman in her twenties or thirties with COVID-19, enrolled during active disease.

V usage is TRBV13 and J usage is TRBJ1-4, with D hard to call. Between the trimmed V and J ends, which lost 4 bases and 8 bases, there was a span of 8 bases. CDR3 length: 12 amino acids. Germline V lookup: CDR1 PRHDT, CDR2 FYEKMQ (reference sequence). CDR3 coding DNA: TGTGCCAGCAGCTCGGGGAGGGAAAAACTGTTTTTT. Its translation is CASSSGREKLFF.

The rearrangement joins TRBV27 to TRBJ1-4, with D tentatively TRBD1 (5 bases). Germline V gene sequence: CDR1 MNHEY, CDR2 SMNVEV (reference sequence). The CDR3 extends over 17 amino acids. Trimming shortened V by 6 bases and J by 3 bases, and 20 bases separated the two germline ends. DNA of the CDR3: TGTGCCAGCAGCAGCCGTGAAAGGGGTCACCCTAATGAAAAACTGTTTTTT. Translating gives CASSSRERGHPNEKLFF.

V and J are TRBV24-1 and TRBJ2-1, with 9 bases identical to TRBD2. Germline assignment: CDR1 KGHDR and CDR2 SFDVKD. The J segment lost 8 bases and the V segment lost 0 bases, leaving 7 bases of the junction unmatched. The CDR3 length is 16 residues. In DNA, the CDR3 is TGTGCCACCAGTGATTTGGGGGCTAGCGGGAAGTATGAGCAGTTCTTC. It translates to CATSDLGASGKYEQFF.

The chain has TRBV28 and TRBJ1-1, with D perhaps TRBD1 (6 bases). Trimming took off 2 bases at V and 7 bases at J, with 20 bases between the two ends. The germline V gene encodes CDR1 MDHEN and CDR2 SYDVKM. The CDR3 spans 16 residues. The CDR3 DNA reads TGTGCCAGCAGTTTAAGTTTGGGGGCGAGGGGAAATGAAGCTTTCTTT. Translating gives CASSLSLGARGNEAFF.

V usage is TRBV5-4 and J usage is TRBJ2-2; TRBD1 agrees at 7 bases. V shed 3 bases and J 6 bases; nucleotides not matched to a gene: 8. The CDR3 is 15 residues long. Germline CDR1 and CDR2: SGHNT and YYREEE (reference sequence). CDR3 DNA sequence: TGTGCCAGCAGCTGGGGACAGAGGTCCCCCGGGGAGCTGTTTTTT. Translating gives CASSWGQRSPGELFF.

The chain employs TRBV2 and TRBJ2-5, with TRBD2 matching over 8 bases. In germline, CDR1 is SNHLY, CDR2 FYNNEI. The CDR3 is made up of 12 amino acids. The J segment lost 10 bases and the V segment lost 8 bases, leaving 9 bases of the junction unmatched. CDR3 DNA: TGTGCCAGCTCAACAGCGGGGGTGGACCAGTACTTC. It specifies CASSTAGVDQYF.

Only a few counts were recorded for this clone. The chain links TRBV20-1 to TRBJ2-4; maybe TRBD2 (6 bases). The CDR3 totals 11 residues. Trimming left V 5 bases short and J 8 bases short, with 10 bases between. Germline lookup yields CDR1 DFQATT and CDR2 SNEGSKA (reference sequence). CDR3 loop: CSAQGTDIQYF. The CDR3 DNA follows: TGCAGTGCTCAAGGGACTGACATTCAGTACTTC.

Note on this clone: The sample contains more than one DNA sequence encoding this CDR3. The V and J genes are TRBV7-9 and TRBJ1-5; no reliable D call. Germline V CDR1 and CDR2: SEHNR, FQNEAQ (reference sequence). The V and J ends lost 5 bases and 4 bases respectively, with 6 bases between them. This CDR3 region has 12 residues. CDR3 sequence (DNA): TGTGCCAGCAGCACGGGAAATCAGCCCCAGCATTTT. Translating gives CASSTGNQPQHF.

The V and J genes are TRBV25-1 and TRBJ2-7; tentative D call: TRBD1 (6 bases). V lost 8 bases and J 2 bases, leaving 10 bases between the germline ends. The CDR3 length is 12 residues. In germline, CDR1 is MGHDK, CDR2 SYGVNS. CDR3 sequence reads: CASETGTYEQYF. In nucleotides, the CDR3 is TGTGCCAGCGAAACAGGGACCTACGAGCAGTACTTC.

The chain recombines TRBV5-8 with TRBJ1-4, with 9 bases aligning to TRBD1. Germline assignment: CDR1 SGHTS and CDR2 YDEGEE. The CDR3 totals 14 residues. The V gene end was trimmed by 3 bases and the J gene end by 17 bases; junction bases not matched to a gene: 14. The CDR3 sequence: CASSSSSPGTGSFF. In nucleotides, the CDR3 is TGTGCCAGCAGCTCCTCGTCCCCCGGGACAGGGTCTTTTTTT.

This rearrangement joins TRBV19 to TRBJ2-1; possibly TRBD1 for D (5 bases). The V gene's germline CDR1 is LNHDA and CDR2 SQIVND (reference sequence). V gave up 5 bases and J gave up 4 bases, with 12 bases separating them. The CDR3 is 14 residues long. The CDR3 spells CASSSTRVYNEQFF. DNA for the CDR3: TGTGCCAGTAGTTCAACCAGGGTTTACAATGAGCAGTTCTTC.

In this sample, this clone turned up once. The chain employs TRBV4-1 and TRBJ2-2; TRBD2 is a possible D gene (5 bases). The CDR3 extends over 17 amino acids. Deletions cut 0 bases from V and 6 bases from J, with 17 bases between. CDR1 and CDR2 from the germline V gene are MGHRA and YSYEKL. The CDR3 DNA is TGCGCCAGCAGCCAAGATCTGTGGCGGACTTCCGCCGGGGAGCTGTTTTTT. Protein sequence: CASSQDLWRTSAGELFF.

CDR3: CASSQSRTGGELFF. The CDR3 bases are TGCGCCAGCAGCCAAAGCCGGACAGGCGGGGAGCTGTTTTTT. The rearrangement joins TRBV4-3 to TRBJ2-2; 7 bases map to TRBD1. The J segment lost 7 bases and the V segment lost 2 bases, leaving 4 bases of the junction unmatched. Germline V CDR1 and CDR2: LGHNA, YSLEER. The CDR3 length is 14 residues.

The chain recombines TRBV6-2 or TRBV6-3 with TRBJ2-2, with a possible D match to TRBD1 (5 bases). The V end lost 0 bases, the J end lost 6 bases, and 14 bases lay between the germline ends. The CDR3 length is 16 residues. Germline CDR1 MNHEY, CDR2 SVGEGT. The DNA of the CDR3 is TGTGCCAGCAGTTACTCCACGAAGGTGGGGCCCGGGGAGCTGTTTTTT. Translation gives CASSYSTKVGPGELFF.

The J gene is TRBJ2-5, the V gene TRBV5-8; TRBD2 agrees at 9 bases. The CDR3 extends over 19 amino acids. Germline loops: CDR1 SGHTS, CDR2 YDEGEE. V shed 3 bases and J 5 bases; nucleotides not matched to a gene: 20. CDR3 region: CASSSPATLGGGASETQYF. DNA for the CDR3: TGTGCCAGCAGCTCCCCGGCAACGTTGGGCGGGGGGGCCTCGGAGACCCAGTACTTC.

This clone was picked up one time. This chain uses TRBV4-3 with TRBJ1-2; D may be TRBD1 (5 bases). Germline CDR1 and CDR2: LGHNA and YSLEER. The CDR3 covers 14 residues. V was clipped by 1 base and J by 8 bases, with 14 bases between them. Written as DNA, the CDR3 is TGCGCCAGCAGCCAAGCCGACAGCCGGACGGGCTACACCTTC. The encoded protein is CASSQADSRTGYTF.

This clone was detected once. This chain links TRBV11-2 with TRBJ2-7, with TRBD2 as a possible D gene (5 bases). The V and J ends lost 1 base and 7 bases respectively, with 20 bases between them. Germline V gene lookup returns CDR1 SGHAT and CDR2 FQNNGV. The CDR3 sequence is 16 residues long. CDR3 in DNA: TGTGCCAGCAGCTTAGCTCCGGGGTCTATACAAGGGGAGCAGTACTTC. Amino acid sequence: CASSLAPGSIQGEQYF.

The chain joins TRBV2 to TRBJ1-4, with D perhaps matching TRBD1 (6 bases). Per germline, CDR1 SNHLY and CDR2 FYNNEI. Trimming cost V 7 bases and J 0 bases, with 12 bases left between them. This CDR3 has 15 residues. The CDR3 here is CASTRPGATNEKLFF. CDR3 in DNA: TGTGCCAGCACGCGCCCAGGGGCAACTAATGAAAAACTGTTTTTT.

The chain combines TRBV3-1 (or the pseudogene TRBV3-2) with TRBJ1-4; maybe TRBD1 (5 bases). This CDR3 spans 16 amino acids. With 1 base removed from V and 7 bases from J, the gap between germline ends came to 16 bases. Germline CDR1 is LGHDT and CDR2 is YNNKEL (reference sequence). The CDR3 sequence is CASSQAGLRLREKLFF. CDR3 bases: TGTGCCAGCAGCCAAGCGGGACTTCGACTTCGTGAAAAACTGTTTTTT.

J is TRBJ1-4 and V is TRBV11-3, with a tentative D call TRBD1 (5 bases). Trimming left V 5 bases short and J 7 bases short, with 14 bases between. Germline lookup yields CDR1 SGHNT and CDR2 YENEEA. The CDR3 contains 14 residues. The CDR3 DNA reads TGTGCCAGCAGCCTCGGGGGAGGTAGTGAAAAACTGTTTTTT. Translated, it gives CASSLGGGSEKLFF.

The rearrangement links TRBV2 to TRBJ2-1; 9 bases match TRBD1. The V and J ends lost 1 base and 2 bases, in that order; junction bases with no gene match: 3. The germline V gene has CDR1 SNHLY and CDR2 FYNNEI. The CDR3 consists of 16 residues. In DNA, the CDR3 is TGTGCCAGCAGTGAAGGCTGGACAGGGGCCTACAATGAGCAGTTCTTC. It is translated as CASSEGWTGAYNEQFF.

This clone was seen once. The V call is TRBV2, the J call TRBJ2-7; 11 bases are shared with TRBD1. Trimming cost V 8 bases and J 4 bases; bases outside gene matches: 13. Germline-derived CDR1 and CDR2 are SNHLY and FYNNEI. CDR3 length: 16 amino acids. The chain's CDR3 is CASRRTGGIVGYEQYF. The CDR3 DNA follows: TGTGCCAGCCGTCGGACAGGGGGCATAGTGGGGTACGAGCAGTACTTC.

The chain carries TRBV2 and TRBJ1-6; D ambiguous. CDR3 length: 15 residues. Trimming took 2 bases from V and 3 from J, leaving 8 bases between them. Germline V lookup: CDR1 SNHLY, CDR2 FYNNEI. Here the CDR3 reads CASSEQEDYNSPLHF. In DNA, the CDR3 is TGTGCCAGCAGTGAACAAGAGGACTATAATTCACCCCTCCACTTT.

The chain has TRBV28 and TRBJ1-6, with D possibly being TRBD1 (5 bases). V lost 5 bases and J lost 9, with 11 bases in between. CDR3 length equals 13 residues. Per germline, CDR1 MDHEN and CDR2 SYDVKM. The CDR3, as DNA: TGTGCCAGCAGTAGGACATTTGGTTCACCCCTCCACTTT. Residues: CASSRTFGSPLHF. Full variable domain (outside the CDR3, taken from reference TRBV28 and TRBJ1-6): DVKVTQSSRYLVKRTGEKVFLECVQDMDHENMFWYRQDPGLGLRLIYFSYDVKMKEKGDIPEGYSVSREKKERFSLILESASTNQTSMYLCASSRTFGSPLHFGNGTRLTVT.

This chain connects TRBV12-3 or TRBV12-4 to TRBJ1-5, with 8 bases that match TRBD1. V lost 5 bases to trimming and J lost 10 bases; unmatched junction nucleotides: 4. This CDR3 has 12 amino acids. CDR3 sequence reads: CASSPDRGPQHF. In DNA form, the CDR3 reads TGTGCCAGCAGTCCCGACAGGGGTCCCCAGCATTTT.

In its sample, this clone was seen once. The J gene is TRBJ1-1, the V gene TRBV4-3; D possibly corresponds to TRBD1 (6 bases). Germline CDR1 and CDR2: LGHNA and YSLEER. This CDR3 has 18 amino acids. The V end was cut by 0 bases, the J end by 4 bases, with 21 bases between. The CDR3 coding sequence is TGCGCCAGCAGCCAAGAACCAAATACAGGGTTGGTTCTCACTGAAGCTTTCTTT. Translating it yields CASSQEPNTGLVLTEAFF.

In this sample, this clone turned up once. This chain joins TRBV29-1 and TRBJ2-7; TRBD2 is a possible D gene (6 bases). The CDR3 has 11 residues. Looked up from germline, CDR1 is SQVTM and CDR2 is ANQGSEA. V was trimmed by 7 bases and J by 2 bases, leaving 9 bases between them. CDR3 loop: CSASGAYEQYV. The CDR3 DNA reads TGCAGCGCCTCGGGGGCCTACGAGCAGTACGTC.

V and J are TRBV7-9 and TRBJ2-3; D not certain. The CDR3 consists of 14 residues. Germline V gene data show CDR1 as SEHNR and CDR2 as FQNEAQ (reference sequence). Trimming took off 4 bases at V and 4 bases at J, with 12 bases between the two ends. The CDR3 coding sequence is TGTGCCAGCAGCTCCGGGTTAGGATCAGATACGCAGTATTTT. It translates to CASSSGLGSDTQYF.

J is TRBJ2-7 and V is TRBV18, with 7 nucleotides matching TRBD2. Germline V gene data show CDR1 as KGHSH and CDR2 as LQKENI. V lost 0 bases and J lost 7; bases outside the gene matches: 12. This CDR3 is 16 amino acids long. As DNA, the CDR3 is TGTGCCAGCTCACCACCGGGGACTACAAAACGGAATGAGCAGTACTTC. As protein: CASSPPGTTKRNEQYF.

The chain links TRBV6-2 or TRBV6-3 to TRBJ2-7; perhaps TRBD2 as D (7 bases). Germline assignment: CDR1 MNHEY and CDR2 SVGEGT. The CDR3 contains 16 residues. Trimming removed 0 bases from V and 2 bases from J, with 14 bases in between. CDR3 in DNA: TGTGCCAGCAGTTACTCAGGCAGGGGAGGGACCTACGAGCAGTACTTC. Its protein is CASSYSGRGGTYEQYF.

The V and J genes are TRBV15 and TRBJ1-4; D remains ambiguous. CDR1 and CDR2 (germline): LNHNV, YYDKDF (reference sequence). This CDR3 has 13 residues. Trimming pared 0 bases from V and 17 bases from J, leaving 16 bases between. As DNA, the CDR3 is TGTGCCACCAGCAGAGATCGGGAGAGGCCCTCTTTTTTT. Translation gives CATSRDRERPSFF.